The 9 T cell receptor beta chains below were found in one sample sequenced in a study of cytomegalovirus exposure and HLA in healthy donors. Primers for the PCR totalled 60 Vbeta and 13 Jbeta. Using immunoSEQ multiplex PCR, the repertoire was profiled, and TCRdb retains in-frame clones only, with some absent. This table has about 170,000 clones, roughly 80% appearing once. Source material: PBMCs. The source is a male donor in good health and CMV-seronegative.

The chain carries TRBV6-5 and TRBJ1-6; 9 bases are shared with TRBD1. The CDR3 consists of 14 residues. V was clipped by 6 bases and J by 14 bases; unmatched bases: 11. Germline V gives CDR1 MNHEY, CDR2 SVGAGI. The CDR3 reads CASSPDRGVNSLHF. The CDR3 DNA reads as TGTGCCAGCAGCCCTGACAGGGGGGTCAATTCCCTCCACTTT.

V usage is TRBV27 and J usage is TRBJ1-1; 12 bases line up with TRBD1. Germline CDR1 is MNHEY and CDR2 is SMNVEV (reference sequence). CDR3 size: 14 residues. Trimming removed 5 bases from V and 14 bases from J; junction bases left unmatched: 12. CDR3 protein: CASSPPGQGALVFF. The CDR3 DNA follows: TGTGCCAGCAGTCCTCCGGGACAGGGGGCGTTAGTCTTCTTT.

This clone was counted between two and nine times. The genes are TRBV7-9 and TRBJ2-1; 10 bases map to TRBD2. Germline values: CDR1 SEHNR, CDR2 FQNEAQ (reference sequence). J lost 7 bases, V lost 2 bases, and 2 bases had no gene match. The CDR3 spans 14 residues. The CDR3 reads CASSLSGGGNEQFF. Written as DNA, the CDR3 is TGTGCCAGCAGCTTAAGCGGGGGGGGGAATGAGCAGTTCTTC.

The genes are TRBV5-5 and TRBJ1-2; no clear D. The germline V gene has CDR1 SGHKS and CDR2 YYEKEE (reference sequence). The ends were cut back, 2 bases at V and 3 bases at J, with 17 bases in the middle. This CDR3 has 16 amino acids. The CDR3 region is CASSFMVGGPYYGYTF. Written as DNA, the CDR3 is TGTGCCAGCAGCTTTATGGTCGGCGGTCCGTACTATGGCTACACCTTC.

This clone has only a few counts. The chain uses TRBV7-8 and TRBJ1-6, with 7 bases lining up with TRBD1. The CDR3 is 20 amino acids. V lost 5 bases, J lost 0 bases, and 16 bases stayed unmatched. Germline-derived CDR1 and CDR2 are SGHVS and FQNEAQ. In DNA, the CDR3 is TGTGCCAGCAGCCGGTTTGCCGTTCAGACAGGGAGCTCCTATAATTCACCCCTCCACTTT. It specifies CASSRFAVQTGSSYNSPLHF.

The chain is built from TRBV9 and TRBJ1-1; D is possibly TRBD1 (5 bases). This CDR3 spans 14 amino acids. The germline CDR1 and CDR2 sequences are SGDLS and YYNGEE. V lost 4 bases to trimming and J lost 5 bases, with 15 bases between them. The CDR3 sequence is CASSQGLGVTEAFF. The CDR3 DNA is TGTGCCAGCAGCCAGGGACTGGGAGTGACTGAAGCTTTCTTT.

The V call is TRBV4-1, the J call TRBJ2-1; 8 positions agree with TRBD2. From germline, CDR1 is MGHRA and CDR2 YSYEKL. With 0 bases clipped from V and 4 bases from J, the junction kept 8 bases outside the gene matches. There are 17 residues in the CDR3. The CDR3 DNA reads TGCGCCAGCAGCCAAGATCTTCGGGGGGGGCTATACAATGAGCAGTTCTTC. Translated, it gives CASSQDLRGGLYNEQFF.

This sequence joins TRBV27 and TRBJ2-1, with D uncertain. The germline V gene has CDR1 MNHEY and CDR2 SMNVEV (reference sequence). V lost 10 bases to trimming and J lost 1 base, with 17 bases between them. CDR3 length equals 15 residues. The CDR3 is CATSSRIVSYNEQFF. CDR3 DNA: TGTGCCACCTCTTCGCGGATAGTATCCTACAATGAGCAGTTCTTC.

V gene TRBV4-1 combines with J gene TRBJ1-1; 11 nucleotides agree with TRBD1. V was clipped by 5 bases and J by 4 bases; unmatched bases: 9. The CDR3 runs to 16 residues. Germline assignment: CDR1 MGHRA and CDR2 YSYEKL. The CDR3 protein is CASSSWTGGSGTEAFF. The CDR3 DNA is TGCGCCAGCAGCTCGTGGACAGGGGGCTCGGGCACTGAAGCTTTCTTT.